Listed below are T cell receptor beta chains from one sample, sequenced in a study of blood T cell repertoires in COVID-19. Method: immunoSEQ multiplex PCR; TCRdb's copy keeps in-frame clones and lacks some. This sample has fewer than 250,000 clones; 80% to 90% occur once, and the top ten carry about 2.3%. The source material was peripheral blood. The source is a woman aged 40 to 49 with active or convalescent COVID-19. The CDR3 runs from the conserved cysteine through the conserved F or W. The D gene is left open where the match is weak. Only part of the rows carry a size: once, few, many, or a class if the clone is expanded.

v_gene: TRBV2; j_gene: TRBJ1-4; d_gene: -; abundance: -; CDR3aa: CASSSLGTPEVEKLFF; CDR3nt: TGTGCCAGCAGTTCCCTTGGCACCCCAGAAGTAGAAAAACTGTTTTTT
v_gene: TRBV10-3; j_gene: TRBJ2-7; d_gene: -; abundance: once; CDR3aa: CASTQGLGAYEQYF; CDR3nt: TGTGCCAGTACTCAGGGGCTTGGGGCCTACGAGCAGTACTTC
v_gene: TRBV19; j_gene: TRBJ2-1; d_gene: -; abundance: -; CDR3aa: CASTTAPGYNEQFF; CDR3nt: TGTGCCAGCACTACGGCCCCCGGATACAATGAGCAGTTCTTC
v_gene: TRBV3-1/TRBV3-2; j_gene: TRBJ2-5; d_gene: TRBD2; abundance: -; CDR3aa: CASSHLSGGAWETQYF; CDR3nt: TGTGCCAGCAGCCATTTGAGCGGGGGGGCCTGGGAGACCCAGTACTTC
v_gene: TRBV7-2; j_gene: TRBJ1-2; d_gene: -; abundance: -; CDR3aa: CASSLDRASYGYTF; CDR3nt: TGTGCCAGCAGCTTAGACAGGGCGAGCTATGGCTACACCTTC
v_gene: TRBV7-8; j_gene: TRBJ1-1; d_gene: -; abundance: -; CDR3aa: CASFRELNTEAFF; CDR3nt: TGTGCCAGTTTTAGGGAGTTGAACACTGAAGCTTTCTTT
v_gene: TRBV18; j_gene: TRBJ1-5; d_gene: TRBD1; abundance: -; CDR3aa: CASSPKQGSNQPQHF; CDR3nt: TGTGCCAGCTCACCAAAACAGGGGAGCAATCAGCCCCAGCATTTT
v_gene: TRBV21-1; j_gene: TRBJ1-2; d_gene: -; abundance: -; CDR3aa: CASSLPGAPDHYGYTF; CDR3nt: TGTGCCAGCAGCCTTCCGGGAGCTCCAGACCACTATGGCTACACCTTC
v_gene: TRBV5-5; j_gene: TRBJ1-1; d_gene: -; abundance: once; CDR3aa: CASSLGVGNTEAFF; CDR3nt: TGTGCCAGCAGCTTGGGTGTCGGTAACACTGAAGCTTTCTTT
v_gene: TRBV27; j_gene: TRBJ2-3; d_gene: TRBD1; abundance: -; CDR3aa: CASSLFQGGTDTQYF; CDR3nt: TGTGCCAGCAGTTTATTTCAGGGGGGCACAGATACGCAGTATTTT
v_gene: TRBV7-9; j_gene: TRBJ1-1; d_gene: TRBD1; abundance: -; CDR3aa: CASSLGGQPEAFF; CDR3nt: TGTGCCAGCAGCTTAGGGGGACAGCCCGAAGCTTTCTTT
v_gene: TRBV7-9; j_gene: TRBJ2-1; d_gene: TRBD2; abundance: few; CDR3aa: CASSRLAVSYNEQFF; CDR3nt: TGTGCCAGCAGCCGACTAGCGGTCTCCTACAATGAGCAGTTCTTC
v_gene: TRBV4-1; j_gene: TRBJ1-4; d_gene: TRBD1; abundance: -; CDR3aa: CASSQGDRGRSIREKLFF; CDR3nt: TGCGCCAGCAGCCAAGGGGACAGGGGGCGGTCTATCCGGGAAAAACTGTTTTTT
v_gene: TRBV24-1; j_gene: TRBJ2-1; d_gene: -; abundance: -; CDR3aa: CATGQYNEQFF; CDR3nt: TGTGCCACCGGACAGTACAATGAGCAGTTCTTC
v_gene: TRBV4-3; j_gene: TRBJ1-3; d_gene: -; abundance: -; CDR3aa: CASSQDLHRTSGNTIYF; CDR3nt: TGCGCCAGCAGCCAAGATCTCCACAGGACCTCTGGAAACACCATATATTTT
v_gene: TRBV9; j_gene: TRBJ2-3; d_gene: TRBD2; abundance: -; CDR3aa: CASSTDGGSSSDTQYF; CDR3nt: TGTGCCAGCAGCACAGACGGGGGGTCCAGCTCAGATACGCAGTATTTT
v_gene: TRBV9; j_gene: TRBJ1-5; d_gene: TRBD1; abundance: -; CDR3aa: CASSQGAQSNQPQHF; CDR3nt: TGTGCCAGCAGCCAGGGGGCTCAGAGCAATCAGCCCCAGCATTTT
v_gene: TRBV15; j_gene: TRBJ2-6; d_gene: -; abundance: -; CDR3aa: CATSRESIGSAGLSGANVLTF; CDR3nt: TGTGCCACCAGCAGAGAAAGTATAGGGTCCGCGGGACTCTCTGGGGCCAACGTCCTGACTTTC
v_gene: TRBV5-6; j_gene: TRBJ1-5; d_gene: -; abundance: -; CDR3aa: CASSLGRAYQPQHF; CDR3nt: TGTGCCAGCAGCTTGGGGAGGGCCTATCAGCCCCAGCATTTT
v_gene: TRBV15; j_gene: TRBJ1-1; d_gene: -; abundance: -; CDR3aa: CATSHRVGGSEAFF; CDR3nt: TGTGCCACCAGTCACAGGGTTGGTGGTTCTGAAGCTTTCTTT
v_gene: TRBV4-1; j_gene: TRBJ1-5; d_gene: -; abundance: -; CDR3aa: CASSHLDKGINQPQHF; CDR3nt: TGCGCCAGCAGCCACTTAGATAAGGGGATCAATCAGCCCCAGCATTTT
v_gene: TRBV9; j_gene: TRBJ1-1; d_gene: -; abundance: -; CDR3aa: CASSVGSGVERAFF; CDR3nt: TGTGCCAGCAGCGTAGGTTCAGGGGTTGAAAGAGCTTTCTTT
v_gene: TRBV14; j_gene: TRBJ2-1; d_gene: -; abundance: -; CDR3aa: CASSRRQEYYNEQFF; CDR3nt: TGTGCCAGCAGCCGCCGACAGGAGTACTACAATGAGCAGTTCTTC
v_gene: TRBV14; j_gene: TRBJ2-1; d_gene: -; abundance: -; CDR3aa: CASSQDPLGGDYNEQFF; CDR3nt: TGTGCCAGCAGCCAAGACCCTCTCGGCGGGGACTACAATGAGCAGTTCTTC
v_gene: TRBV25-1; j_gene: TRBJ1-2; d_gene: -; abundance: many; CDR3aa: CASSPGTSYYGYTF; CDR3nt: TGTGCCAGCAGCCCCGGGACATCATACTATGGCTACACCTTC
v_gene: TRBV27; j_gene: TRBJ1-2; d_gene: TRBD1; abundance: -; CDR3aa: CASSGGTGGLYGYTF; CDR3nt: TGTGCCAGCAGTGGGGGGACAGGGGGCCTCTATGGCTACACCTTC